A selection of T cell receptor beta chains follows, all from one sample in a study of blood T cell repertoires in COVID-19. Using immunoSEQ multiplex PCR, the repertoire was profiled, and TCRdb retains in-frame clones only, with some absent. The sample carries just under 150,000 clones, roughly 85% recorded once. Material for sequencing was peripheral blood. The receptor set was obtained from a human donor with acute or convalescent COVID-19. The donor label of this sample is uncertain. CDR3s include the opening cysteine and the closing phenylalanine or tryptophan. Each record gives: V gene, D gene, J gene, clone size, CDR3 DNA, CDR3 protein. A D gene is named only where the DNA matches it firmly. A row's size may be missing; if present it is once, few, many or a size class.

>TRBV12-3/TRBV12-4|-|TRBJ1-1|-
TGTGCCAGCAGTTTAGGGTTAGAGTCTGAAGCTTTCTTT
CASSLGLESEAFF
>TRBV12-3/TRBV12-4|-|TRBJ2-7|once
TGTGCCAGCTGCGGGGCGTCCTACGAGCAGTACTTC
CASCGASYEQYF
>TRBV5-6|TRBD2|TRBJ2-5|-
TGTGCCAGCAGCTCGGGACTAGATATTCACCAAGAGACCCAGTACTTC
CASSSGLDIHQETQYF
>TRBV18|TRBD1|TRBJ1-1|-
TGTGCCAGCTCACCACCGGGGACAGGAGAGAGGACTGAAGCTTTCTTT
CASSPPGTGERTEAFF
>TRBV11-1|-|TRBJ1-2|few
TGTGCCAGCAGCCCGCAGGGTTATGGCTACACCTTC
CASSPQGYGYTF
>TRBV12-3/TRBV12-4|TRBD1|TRBJ1-1|-
TGTGCCAGCAGTAGGGGACAGGGGGCTGAAGCTTTCTTT
CASSRGQGAEAFF
>TRBV30|-|TRBJ1-6|-
TGTGCCTGGAGGACGCGGACAGAGGGTTCACCCCTCCACTTT
CAWRTRTEGSPLHF
>TRBV7-2|-|TRBJ1-2|-
TGTGCCAGCAGCTTAGGACAGGCCGCGAACTATGGCTACACCTTC
CASSLGQAANYGYTF
>TRBV7-9|-|TRBJ1-5|-
TGTGCCAGCAGTCAGGGAACTCAGCCCCAGCATTTT
CASSQGTQPQHF
>TRBV9|-|TRBJ1-2|few
TGTGCCAGCAGCGTAAATGAAGGGGTTAACTATGGCTACACCTTC
CASSVNEGVNYGYTF
>TRBV4-2|-|TRBJ1-3|-
TGTGCCAGCAGCCAAGATTCACACAGGGTGAGGGGAAACACCATATATTTT
CASSQDSHRVRGNTIYF
>TRBV7-3|TRBD2|TRBJ2-5|-
TGTGCCAGCAGCCCAGGGACTAGCCGTCAAGAGACCCAGTACTTC
CASSPGTSRQETQYF
>TRBV7-2|-|TRBJ1-5|-
TGTGCCAGCAGCCCTACAGCAGTTAGCAATCAGCCCCAGCATTTT
CASSPTAVSNQPQHF
>TRBV19|-|TRBJ1-5|-
TGTGCCAGTGACGGGTCCTTCAATCAGCCCCAGCATTTT
CASDGSFNQPQHF
>TRBV15|-|TRBJ1-2|-
TGTGCCACCAGCAGAGACAGACTTAACTATGGCTACACCTTC
CATSRDRLNYGYTF
>TRBV7-9|-|TRBJ1-3|-
TGTGCCAGCAGCTTAGGCCCCCAACGGGACACTGGAAACACCATATATTTT
CASSLGPQRDTGNTIYF
>TRBV7-2|-|TRBJ1-1|-
TGTGCCAGCAGCTTAGACAGACGCACTGAAGCTTTCTTT
CASSLDRRTEAFF
>TRBV24-1|-|TRBJ2-1|-
TGTGCCACCAGTGTCACCCCTACTACCCTAACCTACAATGAGCAGTTCTTC
CATSVTPTTLTYNEQFF
>TRBV27|TRBD2|TRBJ2-1|-
TGTGCCAGCAGTTTGGCGGGAGCGGTATACAATGAGCAGTTCTTC
CASSLAGAVYNEQFF
>TRBV10-3|TRBD1|TRBJ1-2|-
TGTGCCATCAGTGGGGACAGCTATGGCTACACCTTC
CAISGDSYGYTF
>TRBV6-1|-|TRBJ1-3|-
TGTGCCAGCAGTGAGCGTCGGGTTGCTGGAAACACCATATATTTT
CASSERRVAGNTIYF
>TRBV7-9|TRBD1|TRBJ2-2|-
TGTGCCACCCCACCATCGACAGGGTTCACCGGGGAGCTGTTTTTT
CATPPSTGFTGELFF
>TRBV9|TRBD2|TRBJ2-3|-
TGTGCCAGCAGCGTACTAGCGGGGGCAGATACGCAGTATTTT
CASSVLAGADTQYF
>TRBV7-8|-|TRBJ1-5|-
TGTGCCAGCAGCGTAGATCCAGTTAGCAATCAGCCCCAGCATTTT
CASSVDPVSNQPQHF
>TRBV5-1|TRBD2|TRBJ2-1|-
TGCGCCAGCAGCTTGGGACTAGCGTTAAATGAGCAGTTCTTC
CASSLGLALNEQFF
>TRBV28|-|TRBJ2-2|-
TGTGCCAGCAGTGAGGAGACCAACACCGGGGAGCTGTTTTTT
CASSEETNTGELFF
>TRBV4-3|TRBD2|TRBJ2-1|-
TGCGCCAGCAGCCAAGATGGCGGGGGGACCTACAATGAGCAGTTCTTC
CASSQDGGGTYNEQFF
>TRBV6-5|-|TRBJ1-2|-
TGTGCCAGCAGTTTCGGGGGGGCGCAGGGCTACACCTTC
CASSFGGAQGYTF
>TRBV2|-|TRBJ2-7|-
TGTGCCAGCAGCAAGGGACTTTCCTACGAGCAGTACTTC
CASSKGLSYEQYF
>TRBV12-5|-|TRBJ2-5|-
TGTGCTAGTGGCCCGGGACACCAAACCTCGGAGACCCAGTACTTC
CASGPGHQTSETQYF
>TRBV2|TRBD2|TRBJ2-3|-
TGTGCCGGAGGGACTAGCGGGGCCTCGTCTACGCAGTATTTT
CAGGTSGASSTQYF
>TRBV5-1|TRBD1|TRBJ2-5|few
TGCGCCACGGTCTCTACAGGGGAAGGCCTAAAAGAGACCCAGTACTTC
CATVSTGEGLKETQYF
>TRBV6-5|TRBD2|TRBJ2-1|-
TGTGCCAGCAGTTACTCGTTTTCTAGCGGGACCAATGAGCAGTTCTTC
CASSYSFSSGTNEQFF
>TRBV4-1|-|TRBJ2-3|-
TGCGCCAGCAGCCAGACAGCTACAGATACGCAGTATTTT
CASSQTATDTQYF
>TRBV20-1|TRBD1|TRBJ1-2|-
TGCAGCAGGGGGGAGGGCTACACCTTC
CSRGEGYTF
>TRBV27|TRBD1|TRBJ2-5|-
TGTGCCAGCACTACTCTGGGACAGGGACAAGAGACCCAGTACTTC
CASTTLGQGQETQYF
>TRBV5-4|TRBD1|TRBJ1-2|-
TGTGCCAGCAGCTTGGAACCGGGACAGGGGGCTTTAAGCGGCTACACCTTC
CASSLEPGQGALSGYTF
>TRBV30|-|TRBJ1-1|-
TGTGCCTTGGACTCCCTGCGGGACACTGAAGCTTTCTTT
CALDSLRDTEAFF
>TRBV7-9|TRBD1|TRBJ1-5|-
TGTGCCAGCAGCCCGGGACAGGTCGATCAGCCCCAGCATTTT
CASSPGQVDQPQHF
>TRBV7-2|-|TRBJ1-6|-
TGTGCCAGCAGCTTAGGAGGATCGGATTCACCCCTCCACTTT
CASSLGGSDSPLHF
>TRBV6-5|-|TRBJ1-2|once
TGTGCCAGCAGTTACTCGAAGGGGGTTAACTATGGCTACACCTTC
CASSYSKGVNYGYTF
>TRBV6-1|-|TRBJ1-4|-
TGTGCCAGCAGTGCCTACTCGGAAAAACTGTTTTTT
CASSAYSEKLFF
>TRBV5-1|-|TRBJ2-5|once
TGCGCCAGCAGCTTGGCTGGGAGTTGGAAAGAGACCCAGTACTTC
CASSLAGSWKETQYF
>TRBV6-2/TRBV6-3|-|TRBJ2-5|-
TGTGCCAGCAGTCAAGCAGAGACCCAGTACTTC
CASSQAETQYF
>TRBV30|-|TRBJ1-3|-
TGTGCCTCACTCAGGGGTTCTGGAAACACCATATATTTT
CASLRGSGNTIYF
>TRBV7-5|-|TRBJ2-1|-
TGTGCCAGAAGTGGTGGGACTAGCAATGAGCAGTTCTTC
CARSGGTSNEQFF
>TRBV3-1/TRBV3-2|TRBD1|TRBJ1-1|once
TGTGCCAGCAGCCAAGAAGGACAGGGAAACACTGAAGCTTTCTTT
CASSQEGQGNTEAFF
>TRBV6-1|-|TRBJ1-4|-
TGTGCCAGCAGCGAAGGGATACTGAGGGAAAAACTGTTTTTT
CASSEGILREKLFF